This passage covers 32 T cell receptor beta chains from one sample sequenced in a study of Ad26.COV2.S vaccination and SARS-CoV-2 variants. The sample's treatment: around 19 received Ad26.COV2.S at low or high dose, single or two shots; roughly 5 received placebo; per-sample allocation not given. Day 63 after the first injection of vaccine or placebo was the sampling time. Only in-frame clones appear in the TCRdb table, and some are missing; sequencing was by immunoSEQ multiplex PCR. The repertoire includes about 390,000 clones, about 85% of them detected once, and 3.5% sits in the top ten. Sequences were derived from peripheral blood, sampled in a trial of Ad26.COV2.S vaccine versus placebo. These receptors were taken from a person between 18 and 60 years old who received the Ad26.COV2.S COVID-19 vaccine or a placebo.

This clone is a singleton in its sample. This sequence joins TRBV14 and TRBJ1-1; no clear D gene. Trimming took off 0 bases at V and 0 bases at J, with 5 bases between the two ends. The germline V gene has CDR1 SGHDN and CDR2 FVKESK. This CDR3 contains 14 residues. The CDR3 is CASSQDLLNTEAFF. In nucleotides, the CDR3 is TGTGCCAGCAGCCAAGATCTCCTGAACACTGAAGCTTTCTTT. Full variable domain (remainder filled in from reference TRBV14 and TRBJ1-1): EAGVTQFPSHSVIEKGQTVTLRCDPISGHDNLYWYRRVMGKEIKFLLHFVKESKQDESGMPNNRFLAERTGGTYSTLKVQPAELEDSGVYFCASSQDLLNTEAFFGQGTRLTVV.

The chain couples TRBV6-5 to TRBJ1-1; 7 bases agree with TRBD1. V lost 7 bases, J lost 4 bases, and 6 bases stayed unmatched. From germline, CDR1 is MNHEY and CDR2 SVGAGI. The CDR3 has 13 amino acids. For the CDR3, the DNA is TGTGCCAGCACCTTGACAGGGATCACTGAAGCTTTCTTT. This encodes CASTLTGITEAFF.

The chain has TRBV5-1 and TRBJ2-1; TRBD1 aligns across 9 bases. Trimming cost V 4 bases and J 4 bases; bases outside gene matches: 6. Germline V gives CDR1 SGHRS, CDR2 YFSETQ. The CDR3 spans 15 residues. The CDR3 DNA reads as TGCGCCAGCAGCAGACAGGGGGAGACGTACAATGAGCAGTTCTTC. Amino acids: CASSRQGETYNEQFF.

The chain has TRBV14 and TRBJ1-1; 8 bases line up with TRBD1. V shed 0 bases, J shed 1 base, and the junction held 1 base outside the gene matches. Per the germline V gene, CDR1 is SGHDN and CDR2 is FVKESK. The CDR3 runs 15 residues. The CDR3 DNA is TGTGCCAGCAGCCAAGACAGGGGGCGGAACACTGAAGCTTTCTTT. It specifies CASSQDRGRNTEAFF.

The J gene is TRBJ1-2, the V gene TRBV7-8; no reliable D call. Trimming took off 2 bases at V and 1 base at J, with 8 bases between the two ends. This CDR3 is built from 14 residues. Germline CDR1 is SGHVS and CDR2 is FQNEAQ. CDR3 region: CASSLSVFNYGYTF. The CDR3 DNA is TGTGCCAGCAGCTTATCTGTCTTTAACTATGGCTACACCTTC.

The chain employs TRBV10-3 and TRBJ1-3; D is perhaps TRBD1 (6 bases). Germline V lookup: CDR1 ENHRY, CDR2 SYGVKD. This CDR3 is 17 amino acids long. Trimming removed 1 base from V and 2 bases from J, with 15 bases in between. CDR3 coding DNA: TGTGCCATCAGTGAGTGGAGGGGGACGGGAACTGGAAACACCATATATTTT. As protein: CAISEWRGTGTGNTIYF.

The chain combines TRBV2 with TRBJ1-2, with TRBD1 identical over 10 bases. CDR1 and CDR2 from the germline V gene are SNHLY and FYNNEI. V shed 9 bases and J 7 bases; nucleotides not matched to a gene: 11. The CDR3 runs to 14 residues. The CDR3 reads CARGAGQGVRGYTF. The CDR3 bases are TGTGCCAGAGGCGCCGGACAGGGGGTGCGTGGCTACACCTTC.

This chain links TRBV6-2 or TRBV6-3 with TRBJ2-5, with D perhaps TRBD1 or TRBD2 (5 bases each). The V gene's germline CDR1 is MNHEY and CDR2 SVGEGT. V dropped 5 bases and J dropped 0 bases, with 19 bases sitting between them. The CDR3 spans 17 residues. In DNA, the CDR3 is TGTGCCAGCAGTGCGAGGTTCGAGGGGCATTACCAAGAGACCCAGTACTTC. Residues: CASSARFEGHYQETQYF.

The chain carries TRBV6-5 and TRBJ1-2; TRBD1 matches at 9 bases. With V trimmed by 6 bases and J by 5 bases, 10 bases remained unmatched. CDR3 length: 15 amino acids. Germline assignment: CDR1 MNHEY and CDR2 SVGAGI. The CDR3 sequence is CASRPRTGDYYGYTF. As DNA, the CDR3 is TGTGCCAGCAGACCCCGGACAGGGGATTATTATGGCTACACCTTC.

As for this clone: A junction boundary mismatches the germline segment, possibly from a read error. The chain recombines TRBV3-1 (or the pseudogene TRBV3-2) with TRBJ2-7; D gene ambiguous. The CDR3 covers 15 residues. The germline V gene has CDR1 LGHDT and CDR2 YNNKEL (reference sequence). CDR3 sequence reads: CASSGFYGFSHEQYF. The CDR3, as DNA: TGTGCCAGCAGCGGATTTTACGGGTTCTCCCACGAGCAGTACTTC.

This clone was recorded a few times. The CDR3 DNA sequence: TGTGCCAGCAGCTTAGACCTAGAGCCCCAGTTCTTC. It codes for CASSLDLEPQFF. The chain uses TRBV7-9 and TRBJ2-1; D remains unclear. Germline CDR1 and CDR2: SEHNR and FQNEAQ (reference sequence). Trimming left V 1 base short and J 13 bases short, with 11 bases between. The CDR3 has 12 amino acids.

The genes are TRBV5-1 and TRBJ2-7; D could derive from TRBD1 or TRBD2 (5 bases each). Germline values: CDR1 SGHRS, CDR2 YFSETQ. V was clipped by 4 bases and J by 7 bases, with 15 bases between them. This CDR3 spans 13 amino acids. CDR3 loop: CASSQRDGLEQYF. The DNA of the CDR3 is TGCGCCAGCAGCCAACGGGACGGGCTGGAGCAGTACTTC.

The rearrangement uses TRBV5-6 and TRBJ1-4; D call uncertain. Germline CDR1 is SGHDT and CDR2 is YYEEEE. The V end lost 3 bases, the J end lost 4 bases, and 16 bases lay between the germline ends. This CDR3 region has 16 residues. The CDR3 sequence: CASSSMYSKHNEKLFF. The CDR3 DNA sequence: TGTGCCAGCAGCTCCATGTATTCCAAACATAATGAAAAACTGTTTTTT. The full variable domain, with the rest looked up from reference TRBV5-6 and TRBJ1-4, is DAGVTQSPTHLIKTRGQQVTLRCSPKSGHDTVSWYQQALGQGPQFIFQYYEEEERQRGNFPDRFSGHQFPNYSSELNVNALLLGDSALYLCASSSMYSKHNEKLFFGSGTQLSVL.

The V gene is TRBV12-3 or TRBV12-4, the J gene TRBJ1-2; unclear D gene. Trimming took off 5 bases at V and 2 bases at J, with 6 bases between the two ends. The CDR3 is made up of 12 amino acids. The CDR3 DNA reads TGTGCCAGCAGTGAACAGAACTATGGCTACACCTTC. This sequence encodes CASSEQNYGYTF.

This chain connects TRBV30 to TRBJ2-7, with TRBD1 identical over 7 bases. The trim removed 1 base at V and 2 bases at J, leaving 8 bases unmatched. Looked up from germline, CDR1 is GTSNPN and CDR2 is SVGIG (reference sequence). This CDR3 is built from 15 residues. The CDR3 protein is CAWSGGGGSAYEQYF. The CDR3 nucleotides read TGTGCCTGGAGTGGAGGGGGCGGAAGTGCCTACGAGCAGTACTTC.

This sequence joins TRBV3-1 (or the pseudogene TRBV3-2) and TRBJ2-5, with a weak D call TRBD1 (5 bases). Per germline, CDR1 LGHDT and CDR2 YNNKEL (reference sequence). Between the trimmed V and J ends, which lost 0 bases and 5 bases, there was a span of 16 bases. The CDR3 runs to 16 residues. CDR3 loop: CASSQDAAAGSETQYF. The DNA of the CDR3 is TGTGCCAGCAGCCAAGACGCCGCCGCAGGGTCCGAGACCCAGTACTTC.

DNA of the CDR3: TGTGCCAGCAGCGTACGGGGCTCCGGGGAGCTGTTTTTT. Translating it yields CASSVRGSGELFF. The chain is built from TRBV9 and TRBJ2-2; D may match TRBD1 or TRBD2 (5 bases each). The CDR3 consists of 13 residues. The germline V gene encodes CDR1 SGDLS and CDR2 YYNGEE. V lost 1 base to trimming and J lost 6 bases, with 7 bases between them. The complete variable domain, with remaining parts taken from reference TRBV9 and TRBJ2-2, reads DSGVTQTPKHLITATGQRVTLRCSPRSGDLSVYWYQQSLDQGLQFLIQYYNGEERAKGNILERFSAQQFPDLHSELNLSSLELGDSALYFCASSVRGSGELFFGEGSRLTVL.

This chain uses TRBV6-1 with TRBJ1-1; D unclear. The CDR3 length is 19 residues. The ends were cut back, 4 bases at V and 4 bases at J, with 28 bases in the middle. Germline V lookup: CDR1 MNHNS, CDR2 SASEGT. The CDR3 loop reads CASSATRHPNFDEATEAFF. The CDR3 DNA sequence: TGTGCCAGCAGTGCCACCAGACATCCCAATTTTGATGAGGCCACTGAAGCTTTCTTT.

The rearrangement uses TRBV7-8 and TRBJ1-5; D gene unclear. The CDR3 extends over 13 amino acids. From germline, CDR1 is SGHVS and CDR2 FQNEAQ. Trimming left V 0 bases short and J 7 bases short, with 7 bases between. CDR3 nucleotide sequence: TGTGCCAGCAGCTTAGCGAGATGGCAGCCCCAGCATTTT. It encodes CASSLARWQPQHF.

Turning to this clone: The same CDR3 is also encoded by other DNA sequences in this sample. The chain links TRBV18 to TRBJ2-2; D unclear. The CDR3 sequence is 14 residues long. Trimming removed 3 bases from V and 7 bases from J, with 12 bases in between. Germline values: CDR1 KGHSH, CDR2 LQKENI. The chain's CDR3 is CASSPSSGGGELFF. The CDR3 DNA follows: TGTGCCAGCTCACCGAGCTCGGGTGGCGGGGAGCTGTTTTTT.

This chain connects TRBV4-1 to TRBJ1-4; no clear D gene. The germline V gene has CDR1 MGHRA and CDR2 YSYEKL. The V gene lost 3 bases and the J gene lost 8 bases, with 7 bases spanning the gap. This CDR3 has 12 amino acids. CDR3 DNA: TGCGCCAGCAGCCACATTCAAGAAAAACTGTTTTTT. Protein sequence: CASSHIQEKLFF.

V usage is TRBV7-8 and J usage is TRBJ2-2; TRBD2 matches at 8 bases. CDR1 is SGHVS, CDR2 FQNEAQ, per germline. V dropped 6 bases and J dropped 3; count of bases not matched to a gene: 6. This CDR3 has 15 residues. CDR3: CASRPGLEDTGELFF. The CDR3 DNA sequence: TGTGCCAGCAGGCCGGGACTAGAAGACACCGGGGAGCTGTTTTTT.

V and J are TRBV6-1 and TRBJ1-4; no reliable D call. V dropped 3 bases and J dropped 4 bases, with 12 bases sitting between them. Germline CDR1 and CDR2: MNHNS and SASEGT. The length of the CDR3 is 15 residues. CDR3 loop: CASSDVQAHNEKLFF. As DNA, the CDR3 is TGTGCCAGCAGTGATGTCCAGGCTCATAATGAAAAACTGTTTTTT.

The gene calls are TRBV4-3 and TRBJ1-2, with 7 nucleotides matching TRBD1. Germline lookup yields CDR1 LGHNA and CDR2 YSLEER. Losses at the gene ends were 2 bases for V and 2 bases for J; bases not matched to a gene: 5. The CDR3 has 15 residues. The CDR3 region has the DNA TGCGCCAGCAGCCAACCGGGACAGACGAACTATGGCTACACCTTC. Amino acids: CASSQPGQTNYGYTF.

The chain couples TRBV13 to TRBJ1-2, with a tentative D call TRBD1 (5 bases). Trimming stripped 0 bases from V and 6 bases from J, with 17 bases between. Germline lookup yields CDR1 PRHDT and CDR2 FYEKMQ (reference sequence). This CDR3 is built from 16 residues. The CDR3, as DNA: TGTGCCAGCAGCTTAGGCTACTGGTCAGGGAGCGATGGCTACACCTTC. It encodes CASSLGYWSGSDGYTF.

The J gene is TRBJ2-5, the V gene TRBV5-1; TRBD2 matches 13 bases. Germline assignment: CDR1 SGHRS and CDR2 YFSETQ. The CDR3 covers 15 residues. V was pared by 1 base and J by 4 bases, with 1 base of the junction left unmatched. The DNA for the CDR3 is TGCGCCAGCAGCTTGACTAGCGGGGGGGTAGAGACCCAGTACTTC. Its translation: CASSLTSGGVETQYF.

The chain carries TRBV7-2 and TRBJ2-7; 8 bases agree with TRBD2. Germline V lookup: CDR1 SGHTA, CDR2 FQGNSA. The trim removed 5 bases at V and 4 bases at J, leaving 10 bases unmatched. This CDR3 is 15 amino acids long. CDR3 amino acids: CASSPSRTSRYEQYF. CDR3 nucleotide sequence: TGTGCCAGCAGCCCTTCCCGGACTAGCCGTTACGAGCAGTACTTC.

The chain carries TRBV3-1 (or the pseudogene TRBV3-2) and TRBJ2-3; 8 nucleotides agree with TRBD1. This CDR3 comprises 15 residues. V dropped 3 bases and J dropped 0; count of bases not matched to a gene: 2. Looked up from germline, CDR1 is LGHDT and CDR2 is YNNKEL (reference sequence). CDR3 DNA sequence: TGTGCCAGCAGCCACGGGACAGGCAGCACAGATACGCAGTATTTT. This gives the protein CASSHGTGSTDTQYF.

The V gene is TRBV10-1, the J gene TRBJ2-3, with D uncertain. Germline CDR1 reads WNHNN; CDR2 reads SYGVQD (reference sequence). V was shortened by 4 bases and J by 8 bases, with 13 bases between the two germline ends. CDR3 size: 13 residues. The CDR3 region is CASSGDSGGTQYF. CDR3 bases: TGCGCCAGCAGTGGAGACTCTGGCGGTACGCAGTATTTT.

V and J are TRBV5-6 and TRBJ2-5; no firm D call. The CDR3 extends over 14 amino acids. Looked up from germline, CDR1 is SGHDT and CDR2 is YYEEEE. V lost 0 bases and J 4 bases, leaving 10 bases between the germline ends. The CDR3 DNA is TGTGCCAGCAGCTTGGCTGCAGTTGGAGAGACCCAGTACTTC. This encodes CASSLAAVGETQYF.

The chain uses TRBV5-1 and TRBJ2-5; 11 positions agree with TRBD2. Germline-derived CDR1 and CDR2 are SGHRS and YFSETQ. The CDR3 loop spans 18 amino acids. The V segment lost 1 base and the J segment 1 base; nucleotides outside the gene matches: 9. CDR3 protein: CASSLLLAGGPFQETQYF. CDR3 nucleotides: TGCGCCAGCAGCTTGTTGCTAGCGGGGGGACCATTCCAAGAGACCCAGTACTTC. Full variable domain (rest looked up from reference TRBV5-1 and TRBJ2-5): KAGVTQTPRYLIKTRGQQVTLSCSPISGHRSVSWYQQTPGQGLQFLFEYFSETQRNKGNFPGRFSGRQFSNSRSEMNVSTLELGDSALYLCASSLLLAGGPFQETQYFGPGTRLLVL.

The rearrangement links TRBV30 to TRBJ1-5, with D tentatively TRBD1 (6 bases). The CDR3 contains 15 residues. The ends were cut back, 3 bases at V and 6 bases at J, with 18 bases in the middle. Looked up from germline, CDR1 is GTSNPN and CDR2 is SVGIG (reference sequence). Written as DNA, the CDR3 is TGTGCCTGGAGCGACTGGGGCCAGGGGCGTCAGCCCCAGCATTTT. Protein sequence: CAWSDWGQGRQPQHF.